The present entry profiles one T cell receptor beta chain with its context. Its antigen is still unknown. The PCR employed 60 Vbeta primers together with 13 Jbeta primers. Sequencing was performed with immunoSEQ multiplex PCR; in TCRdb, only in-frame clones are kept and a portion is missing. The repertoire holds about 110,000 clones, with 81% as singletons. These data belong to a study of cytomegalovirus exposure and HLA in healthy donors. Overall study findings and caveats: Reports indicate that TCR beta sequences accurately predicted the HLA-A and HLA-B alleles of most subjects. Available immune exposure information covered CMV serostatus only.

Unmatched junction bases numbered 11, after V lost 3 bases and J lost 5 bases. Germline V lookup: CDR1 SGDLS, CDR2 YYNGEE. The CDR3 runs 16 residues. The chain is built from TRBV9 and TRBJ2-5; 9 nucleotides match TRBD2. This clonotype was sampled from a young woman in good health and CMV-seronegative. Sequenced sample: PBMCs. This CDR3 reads CASSGGPAGGRETQYF. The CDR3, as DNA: TGTGCCAGCAGCGGCGGGCCAGCGGGAGGAAGGGAGACCCAGTACTTC.